This T cell receptor (beta chain) derives from a study of T cell responses to AZD1222 COVID-19 vaccine (dated by TCRdb to the early 2020s). Turning to the overall study: AZD1222 recipients given second doses at about 4 weeks or at about 12 weeks were pooled, since spike-specific TCR depth and breadth were not found to differ between the two schedules. A total of under 250 trial participants underwent TCR sequencing, of whom 207 had received two doses of AZD1222 and some 25 had received two doses of the MenACWY control vaccine. Trial participants were enrolled into age subgroups of 18-55, 56-69 and 70-plus years, which contained about 150, 27 and 61 TCR-sequenced participants, respectively. Broad study findings and their caveats: Conclusions about previously exposed vaccinees are limited, since just 6 or 7 AZD1222 recipients were seropositive for SARS-CoV-2 at baseline. Reportedly, close to half of the unique spike-specific TCRs recognized epitopes lying outside the regions that are mutated in the B.1.351 and B.1.1.7 variants. After two AZD1222 doses, both the breadth and the depth of spike-specific TCRs were significantly higher than at day 0 and than in MenACWY recipients. Vaccine-associated CD4 TCRs spanned the whole spike protein, with dominant responses in regions 160-218 and 743-854. The 56-69-year group was small, and its depth increase did not reach significance, likely because of low power. Because no samples from the day 14 peak response were available, repertoires could be characterized only after the peak T cell response. Most participants were white British and females outnumbered males, and the authors suggested that clonal diversity may have been underestimated.

The CDR3 regions of human TCRbeta chains were analyzed by immunosequencing. The authors processed their data as follows. Repertoire TCRs were checked for matches against a reference library of SARS-CoV-2-specific TCRs that had been generated using the MIRA antigen-specificity platform. Breadth meant the fraction of unique TCRs that were SARS-CoV-2-associated, whereas depth meant the fraction of total T cells that were SARS-CoV-2-associated. Each spike-specific TCR was assigned to its reactive spike region and to a CD4 or CD8 class using the MIRA data. Log10-transformed breadth and depth values were compared by one-way ANOVA with Sidak's multiple comparisons tests. TCRdb provides this immuneACCESS table in a form limited to in-frame rearrangements. Some clones are lacking; in checked studies, under half of them reflect an unresolved V gene, and why the rest are absent is not known. Clonal size and the V and J genes are those of that table, whereas D and trimming came from the DNA. The sample data list 130,000 or so clones, and 90% to 95% of these were observed just once. The ten largest clones represent less than 2% of the sample.

The time point label of this sample denotes: baseline before first vaccination. Vaccinee samples were obtained from the UK trials COV001 and COV002, which included a single-blind randomized controlled phase 2/3 trial of AZD1222 (ChAdOx1 nCoV-19) in healthy adults. For TCRbeta chain sequencing, PBMC samples from trial participants were taken at day 0 and at day 28 after the second dose. With respect to this clone: Its specific antigen is unknown. No much larger clone is present one base from it, and per-base qualities are unavailable.

The CDR3 runs 15 residues from the cysteine to the phenylalanine. Only the CDR3 DNA stays, 45 bases, in frame from base 1. The germline ends are 15 bases apart after V is trimmed by 4 bases and J by 2 bases. CDR1 SGHDT and CDR2 YYEEEE are derived from the germline V gene. This receptor was taken from an adult in good health. The rearranged chain carries TRBV5-6 and TRBJ1-2; TRBD1 is a weak D gene call, 5 bases matching. The sequencing here drew on peripheral blood, taken on day 0 of AZD1222 vaccination. The CDR3 protein: CASSPPGGANYGYTF. At the DNA level, the sequence is TGTGCCAGCAGCCCACCGGGCGGGGCGAACTATGGCTACACCTTC.